This paragraph reports one T cell receptor (beta chain). Its antigen is not identified. Time point in this sample: week 3, after first cycle of checkpoint inhibitor. This sample is part of a study of blood T cell dynamics during melanoma immunotherapy. Study-level results: It remained unknown if the driving T cell clones were melanoma-specific.

Each bulk PBMC sample had around 380 ng DNA loaded. Assay: immunoSEQ multiplex PCR; the TCRdb copy retains only in-frame clones and omits some. The sample has 13,000 to 15,000 clones, about nine tenths seen once. The V and J ends lost 6 bases and 1 base, in that order; junction bases with no gene match: 8. The CDR3 has 16 amino acids. Germline values: CDR1 MNHNY, CDR2 SVGAGI (reference sequence). The sample here was blood, taken from a patient treated with checkpoint blockade. This receptor was taken from a human donor with melanoma. The rearrangement uses TRBV6-6 and TRBJ2-3; 9 nucleotides align to TRBD2. CDR3 nucleotide sequence: TGTGCCAGCAGCCCTACCGCGGGAGGGGGCACAGATACGCAGTATTTT. It encodes CASSPTAGGGTDTQYF.